This T cell receptor (beta chain) was sequenced for a study of T cells in Graves' hyperthyroidism and ophthalmopathy. Study summary: Pretreatment peripheral blood was obtained at initial diagnosis. The study, taken as a whole, reports: A model of 13 V-J features distinguished ophthalmopathy from stable hyperthyroidism.

What was amplified from RNA transcripts were TCR beta CDR3 regions. A first-round RT-PCR of the TCR CDR3 used the HTBI primer set. From the multiplex PCR reads, TCRdb called clonotypes with MiXCR, one entry per CDR3 protein. The repertoire has about 590,000 distinct CDR3 sequences, approximately 15% of them found once; the top ten carry roughly 7.3%. This clonotype is a singleton in its sample. Its matching antigen is unknown. Stable hyperthyroidism: no ophthalmopathy progression over 18 months of follow-up. PBMCs were derived from around 10 ml fresh peripheral blood. Source material: blood. This TCR came from a woman aged 25 to 39 with Graves' hyperthyroidism.

CDR3 region: CASSVGRGDYNEQFF. CDR3 DNA sequence: TGTGCCAGCAGCGTAGGAAGAGGGGACTACAATGAGCAGTTCTTC. V is TRBV7-2 and J is TRBJ2-1; either TRBD1 or TRBD2 may supply D (5 bases each). The length of the CDR3 is 15 residues. Germline V gives CDR1 SGHTA, CDR2 FQGNSA. Trimming took off 5 bases at V and 3 bases at J, with 14 bases between the two ends. The variable domain in full, completed from reference TRBV7-2 and TRBJ2-1, reads GAGVSQSPSNKVTEKGKDVELRCDPISGHTALYWYRQSLGQGLEFLIYFQGNSAPDKSGLPSDRFSAERTGGSVSTLTIQRTQQEDSAVYLCASSVGRGDYNEQFFGPGTRLTVL.